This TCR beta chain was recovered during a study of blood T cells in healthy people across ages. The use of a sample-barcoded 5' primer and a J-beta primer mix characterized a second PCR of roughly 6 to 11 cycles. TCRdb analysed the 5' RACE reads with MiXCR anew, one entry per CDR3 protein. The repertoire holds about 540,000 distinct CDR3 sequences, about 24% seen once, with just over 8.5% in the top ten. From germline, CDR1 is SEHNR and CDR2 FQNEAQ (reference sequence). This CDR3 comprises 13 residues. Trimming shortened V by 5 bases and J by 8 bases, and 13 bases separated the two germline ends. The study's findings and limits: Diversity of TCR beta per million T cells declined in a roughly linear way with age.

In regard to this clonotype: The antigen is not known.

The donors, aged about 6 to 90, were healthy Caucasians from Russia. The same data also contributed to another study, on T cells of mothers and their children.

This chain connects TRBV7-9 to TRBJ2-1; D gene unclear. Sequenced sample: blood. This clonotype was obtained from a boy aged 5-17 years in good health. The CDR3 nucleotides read TGTGCCAGCAGCACATGGGTCGAAGATGAGCAGTTCTTC. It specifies CASSTWVEDEQFF.